One T cell receptor beta chain is described in this entry. This clone's antigen is unknown. No base quality information exists; no much larger clone differs at one position. CDR1 LGHDT and CDR2 YNNKEL are derived from the germline V gene (reference sequence). Germline trimming amounts to 1 base on V and 4 bases on J, with 17 as the count of junction bases outside the gene matches. The CDR3 spans 19 residues, from the cysteine through the phenylalanine. The kept DNA is CDR3 alone, 57 bases in frame from the first base. This entry is derived from a study of blood T cell repertoires in COVID-19 (dated by TCRdb to about 2020). Study-wide context: Samples from collaborators originated in the United States, Italy and Spain and spanned both the acute and convalescent phases of COVID-19. The repertoires were released in a freely available public database intended as a resource for research on the immune response to SARS-CoV-2. Deeply sampled blood TCRbeta repertoires from subjects exposed to, actively infected with, or recovered from COVID-19 were included in the dataset. Where available, HLA class I and class II types were taken from metadata supplied by the sample provider and were not determined by assay-based typing. The material from the prospective study consisted of cDNA or gDNA derived from T cells, B-cell-depleted T cells, or PBMCs. Samples were obtained from the ongoing ImmuneRACE study (first 160 participants) and from about 1,300 subjects provided by 6 global collaborators. Sample metadata almost always included a de-identified subject ID, COVID-19 status, age in years and sex. Results the study describes overall, beyond this receptor: How much clinical and demographic metadata was included differed by source and by participant, and the metadata was provided uncurated.

Each collaborating institution followed its own protocols to collect whole blood in K2EDTA tubes. Collaborator samples were shipped for TCRbeta analysis as frozen whole blood, isolated PBMCs, or DNA extracted from either sample type. The immunoSEQ Assay, a bias-controlled multiplex PCR, was used to amplify TCRbeta CDR3 regions from genomic DNA. Under the source paper's analysis protocol: Within the assay, amplification of reference gene primers was used to estimate how many nucleated cells each sample contained. Sequence reads were collapsed and filtered to measure the absolute abundance of every unique TCRbeta CDR3 rearrangement. For each sample, productive Simpson clonality was calculated by taking the square root of Simpson's diversity index across productive rearrangements. TCRdb retrieved this table from immuneACCESS and kept in-frame rearrangements only. Not all clones are present; in checked studies, unresolved V genes account for under half, and no reason is known for the remainder. The V and J calls and the clone size are those of that table, but D and trimming were determined from the DNA. The sample contains approximately 110,000 clones, roughly 80% of them found a single time. The ten largest clones add up to 7.9% of the sample.

This sequence originates from a man between 65 and 80 years old with acute or convalescent COVID-19. Material: peripheral blood. Here the chain combines TRBV3-1 (or the pseudogene TRBV3-2) and TRBJ2-3, and 7 bases in between align with TRBD2. CDR3 protein: CASSQVSPITGAGADTQYF. The bases read TGTGCCAGCAGCCAAGTCTCACCTATAACAGGCGCGGGGGCAGATACGCAGTATTTT.